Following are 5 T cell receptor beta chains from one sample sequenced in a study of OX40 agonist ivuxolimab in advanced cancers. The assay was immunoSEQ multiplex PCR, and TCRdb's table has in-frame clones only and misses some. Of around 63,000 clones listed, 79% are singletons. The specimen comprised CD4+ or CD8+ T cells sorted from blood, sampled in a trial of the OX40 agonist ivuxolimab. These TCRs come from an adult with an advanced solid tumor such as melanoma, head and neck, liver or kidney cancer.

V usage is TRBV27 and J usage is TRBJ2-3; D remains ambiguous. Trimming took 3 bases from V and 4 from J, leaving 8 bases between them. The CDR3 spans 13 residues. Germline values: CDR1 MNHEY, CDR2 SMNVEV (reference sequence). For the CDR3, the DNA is TGTGCCAGCAGTTTGAGACGCGCAGATACGCAGTATTTT. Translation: CASSLRRADTQYF.

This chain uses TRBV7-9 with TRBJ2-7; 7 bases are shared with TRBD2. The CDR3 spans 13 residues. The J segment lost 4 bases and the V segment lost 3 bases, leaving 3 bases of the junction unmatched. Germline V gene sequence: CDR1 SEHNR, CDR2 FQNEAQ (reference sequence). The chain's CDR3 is CASSFPSGYEQYF. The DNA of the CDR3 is TGTGCCAGCAGCTTTCCTAGCGGTTACGAGCAGTACTTC. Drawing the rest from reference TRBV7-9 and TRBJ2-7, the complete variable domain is DTGVSQNPRHKITKRGQNVTFRCDPISEHNRLYWYRQTLGQGPEFLTYFQNEAQLEKSRLLSDRFSAERPKGSFSTLEIQRTEQGDSAMYLCASSFPSGYEQYFGPGTRLTVT.

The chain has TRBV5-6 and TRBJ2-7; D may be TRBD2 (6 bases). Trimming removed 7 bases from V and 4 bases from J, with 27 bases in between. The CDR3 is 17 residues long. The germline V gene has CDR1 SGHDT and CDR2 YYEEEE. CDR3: CASAASPRTGERYEQYF. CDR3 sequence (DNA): TGTGCCAGCGCAGCCTCGCCCAGGACGGGGGAGAGATACGAGCAGTACTTC.

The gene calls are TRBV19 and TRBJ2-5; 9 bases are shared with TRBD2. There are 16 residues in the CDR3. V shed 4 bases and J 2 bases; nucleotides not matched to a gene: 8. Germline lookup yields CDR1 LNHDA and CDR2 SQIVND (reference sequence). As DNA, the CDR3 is TGTGCCAGTAGTAAGCTAGCGGGGATGGTACAAGAGACCCAGTACTTC. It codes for CASSKLAGMVQETQYF. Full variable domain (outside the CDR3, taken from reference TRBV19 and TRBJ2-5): DGGITQSPKYLFRKEGQNVTLSCEQNLNHDAMYWYRQDPGQGLRLIYYSQIVNDFQKGDIAEGYSVSREKKESFPLTVTSAQKNPTAFYLCASSKLAGMVQETQYFGPGTRLLVL.

The CDR3 DNA reads as TGTGCCAGTAGTATAGTCCTCAACTCTGGGGCCAACGTCCTGACTTTC. Protein sequence: CASSIVLNSGANVLTF. The chain uses TRBV19 and TRBJ2-6; D not certain. V lost 1 base and J lost 0, with 7 bases in between. Looked up from germline, CDR1 is LNHDA and CDR2 is SQIVND (reference sequence). The CDR3 runs to 16 residues.